Listed here is a single TCR beta chain. The antigen remains unidentified. The sample originates from a study of beta chain features in type 1 diabetes. Study information: Cells sorted and examined across all samples totaled approximately 100,000,000. Broader study findings: Type 1 diabetes patients showed a moderate but significant shortening of TCRB CDR3s in all four CD4+ subsets. Equally in patients and controls, shorter templates might have been favored by PCR.

Expressed TCRB transcripts were sequenced because the entire RNA isolate underwent reverse transcription. Approximately 3.6 million reads was the average for naive, central memory and regulatory T cell samples. Data came from immunoSEQ multiplex PCR; TCRdb stores just in-frame clones and leaves some out. Of 130,000 to 150,000 clones listed, about 10% are singletons. Specimen: naive CD4+ T cells from blood. The sequence came from a young man in good health.

The CDR3 here is CASSVPGLSYGYTF. The CDR3 DNA sequence: TGTGCCAGCAGCGTTCCCGGACTGTCCTATGGCTACACCTTC. The chain recombines TRBV28 with TRBJ1-2; D unclear. V dropped 6 bases and J dropped 4 bases, with 15 bases sitting between them. Germline-derived CDR1 and CDR2 are MDHEN and SYDVKM. The CDR3 consists of 14 residues.